This T cell receptor beta chain was sequenced during a study of OX40 agonist ivuxolimab in advanced cancers. Per the germline V gene, CDR1 is LGHNA and CDR2 is YSLEER. Trimming shortened V by 7 bases and J by 8 bases, and 17 bases separated the two germline ends. There are 14 residues in the CDR3. Profiled with immunoSEQ multiplex PCR; TCRdb holds only in-frame clones, not every one. The data hold approximately 77,000 clones, with around 92% observed a single time. The chain combines TRBV4-3 with TRBJ2-2; D perhaps matches TRBD2 (6 bases). This sample comprised CD4+ or CD8+ T cells sorted from blood, obtained in a trial of the OX40 agonist ivuxolimab. The sequence was collected from an adult with an advanced solid tumor such as melanoma, head and neck, liver or kidney cancer. The CDR3 DNA reads as TGCGCCAGCACCCGGGACTCAGGCCCGGGGGAGCTGTTTTTT. This sequence encodes CASTRDSGPGELFF.